This T cell receptor beta chain was obtained from a study of a mutant IDH1 vaccine in newly diagnosed glioma. Study summary: Most had both radiotherapy and temozolomide beforehand; others had only one.

The method was immunoSEQ multiplex PCR; TCRdb's version includes in-frame clones alone and lacks a portion of them. In the table there are tens of thousands of clones, 75% to 90% of which are singletons. Comments on this clone: Antigen specificity is unknown.

The germline gives CDR1 MNHNY, CDR2 SVGAGI (reference sequence). The CDR3 sequence is 14 residues long. With 4 bases clipped from V and 7 bases from J, the junction kept 9 bases outside the gene matches. Study findings and constraints: Among top peripheral T cell clonotypes, changes seemed unrelated to pseudoprogression. The study observed vaccine-induced immune responses in roughly 93% of patients.

As for time point: baseline, week 1 (first vaccination visit). Treatment indicated: pre-vaccination baseline after standard-of-care therapy. Donor diagnoses consisted of new WHO grade 3 or 4 IDH1-mutant, ATRX-lost astrocytomas. Material: PBMCs, obtained from a glioma patient treated with radiotherapy, temozolomide or both. The chain recombines TRBV6-6 with TRBJ2-7; TRBD2 matches 8 bases. The source is a middle-aged woman with glioma. The CDR3 is CASSFGRGAEEQYF. The CDR3 nucleotides read TGTGCCAGCAGTTTCGGGCGGGGGGCTGAAGAGCAGTACTTC.